Listed below are T cell receptor beta chains from one sample, sequenced in a study of CD8+ T cells in alopecia areata. Sequencing was performed with immunoSEQ multiplex PCR; in TCRdb, only in-frame clones are kept and a portion is missing. The sample lists under 200,000 clones, 55% to 75% occurring once. The source was CD4+ T cells sorted from blood, collected at week 24, from a patient treated with tofacitinib. All receptors come from a human donor with alopecia areata. Both conserved end residues are part of each CDR3. D genes are given only for firm matches. Not all rows give a size; the values are once, few, many and, for expanded clones, a class.

clone size	D gene	V gene	J gene	CDR3 DNA	CDR3 protein
few	-	TRBV29-1	TRBJ2-1	TGCAGCGTTGAACCCCTAGCAGCGCAGTTCTTC	CSVEPLAAQFF
-	TRBD1	TRBV4-2	TRBJ2-7	TGTGCCAGCAGCCAAGATTGGGGACAGGGAAATAAGCAGTACTTC	CASSQDWGQGNKQYF
few	-	TRBV29-1	TRBJ2-7	TGCAGCGTTCGGGGCATCGTCTCCTACGAGCAGTACTTC	CSVRGIVSYEQYF
few	-	TRBV7-9	TRBJ2-2	TGTGCCAGCAGCTCCCAAGGGGGGGTGAACACCGGGGAGCTGTTTTTT	CASSSQGGVNTGELFF
-	-	TRBV29-1	TRBJ1-2	TGCAGCGTTGGGGCAGGCCCTAACTATGGCTACACCTTC	CSVGAGPNYGYTF
-	TRBD1	TRBV29-1	TRBJ2-1	TGCAGCGTCGAGACAGGGGCTTACTCCTACAATGAGCAGTTCTTC	CSVETGAYSYNEQFF
-	-	TRBV4-2	TRBJ2-2	TGTGCCAGCAGGTCCAAGCGCGACACCGGGGAGCTGTTTTTT	CASRSKRDTGELFF
-	TRBD1	TRBV30	TRBJ1-5	TGTGCCTGCTCGACAGGGGAGGAACAGCCCCAGCATTTT	CACSTGEEQPQHF
-	TRBD1	TRBV5-6	TRBJ2-7	TGTGCCAGCACCCCGGGGACAGGGGAGGCCTACGAGCAGTACTTC	CASTPGTGEAYEQYF
-	-	TRBV5-1	TRBJ1-5	TGCGCCAGCAGCCCACAGTGGGGTCAGCCCCAGCATTTT	CASSPQWGQPQHF
few	TRBD1	TRBV5-6	TRBJ2-7	TGTGCCAGCAGCTTGATCGACAGGGCCGTCGAGCAGTACTTC	CASSLIDRAVEQYF
many	-	TRBV28	TRBJ2-7	TGTGCCAGCATCTCCTCTAGCGTACACGAGCAGTACTTC	CASISSSVHEQYF
-	TRBD1	TRBV5-1	TRBJ1-2	TGCGCCAGCAGCTCGGACAGGTCAGACTATGGCTACACCTTC	CASSSDRSDYGYTF
-	-	TRBV18	TRBJ1-1	TGTGCCAGCTCACTACAGGACAGTACGAACACTGAAGCTTTCTTT	CASSLQDSTNTEAFF
-	TRBD1	TRBV7-9	TRBJ1-6	TGTGCCAGCAGCCCCCGACAGGGCGCCTATAATTCACCCCTCCACTTT	CASSPRQGAYNSPLHF
few	TRBD2	TRBV30	TRBJ2-1	TGTGCCTGGAGTGATGGGCGGGGGGGCCGCTACAATGAGCAGTTCTTC	CAWSDGRGGRYNEQFF
-	-	TRBV7-9	TRBJ1-4	TGTGCCAGCAGCTTACAGGATGAAAAACTGTTTTTT	CASSLQDEKLFF
few	-	TRBV15	TRBJ2-7	TGTGCCACCAGCCCCGCAGCGCCAGACGAGCAGTACTTC	CATSPAAPDEQYF
-	-	TRBV2	TRBJ2-7	TGTGCCAGCAGTGCTGACGGACTCTACGAGCAGTACTTC	CASSADGLYEQYF
few	-	TRBV7-8	TRBJ2-2	TGTGCCAGCACCCCTGACGGGGGCGCCAACACCGGGGAGCTGTTTTTT	CASTPDGGANTGELFF
-	-	TRBV7-9	TRBJ2-5	TGTGCCAGCAGTACGGGACAAACTAACCAAGAGACCCAGTACTTC	CASSTGQTNQETQYF
few	-	TRBV7-3	TRBJ2-5	TGTGCCAGCAGCTTAGCTAGGGGAGAGACCCAGTACTTC	CASSLARGETQYF
-	-	TRBV13	TRBJ2-7	TGTGCCAGCAGCATAGGGGCGCCGCCTACCTACGAGCAGTACTTC	CASSIGAPPTYEQYF
-	-	TRBV7-6	TRBJ2-7	TGTGCCAGCAGCTCACGATCCGACAGGACCTACGAGCAGTACTTC	CASSSRSDRTYEQYF
-	-	TRBV11-3	TRBJ2-7	TGTGCCAGCAGCGCGAGCGGTGGCTATAAGTACGAGCAGTACTTC	CASSASGGYKYEQYF
-	-	TRBV4-2	TRBJ1-2	TGTGCCAGCAGCCAAGATGTTCGAGGGGCTAACTATGGCTACACCTTC	CASSQDVRGANYGYTF
few	TRBD1	TRBV29-1	TRBJ2-7	TGCAGCGTGGTGGGGGGACAGGGGATTCCCACGCAGTACTTC	CSVVGGQGIPTQYF
-	-	TRBV9	TRBJ1-4	TGTGCCAGCAGCAGCCAAGGAGGTCTCCTCGAAAAACTGTTTTTT	CASSSQGGLLEKLFF
-	-	TRBV2	TRBJ2-7	TGTGCCAGCACGGGGTCCGGGGGAGGATACGAGCAGTACTTC	CASTGSGGGYEQYF
-	-	TRBV7-2	TRBJ1-2	TGTGCCAGCAGCCCCCATCCGGACTATGGCTACACCTTC	CASSPHPDYGYTF
-	-	TRBV5-1	TRBJ2-7	TGCGCCAGCAGCGTAGGACGGGCCTACGAGCAGTACTTC	CASSVGRAYEQYF
-	-	TRBV5-6	TRBJ2-5	TGTGCCAGCAGCTGGGGGAGTGGCCAAGAGACCCAGTACTTC	CASSWGSGQETQYF
-	-	TRBV9	TRBJ2-5	TGTGCCAGCAGCCTTACACCGGGGGCGGCGGAGACCCAGTACTTC	CASSLTPGAAETQYF
-	TRBD1	TRBV5-6	TRBJ2-7	TGTGCCAGCAGCTTGACGGGACAGGGATCCTACGAGCAGTACTTC	CASSLTGQGSYEQYF
-	-	TRBV29-1	TRBJ1-2	TGCAGCGCCGGCCGGGACGTAGACTATGGCTACACCTTC	CSAGRDVDYGYTF
few	-	TRBV18	TRBJ2-7	TGTGCCAGCTCACCACCTACACAGGGAAACGAGCAGTACTTC	CASSPPTQGNEQYF
-	-	TRBV4-2	TRBJ1-5	TGTGCCAGCAGCCGAGGCGCCGTGGAGCCCCAGCATTTT	CASSRGAVEPQHF
-	TRBD1	TRBV6-1	TRBJ1-1	TGTGCCAGCAGCCAGGGGGCTACTGAAGCTTTCTTT	CASSQGATEAFF
few	-	TRBV6-5	TRBJ1-5	TGTGCCAGCAGCAACGGACAGAGAAATCAGCCCCAGCATTTT	CASSNGQRNQPQHF
-	-	TRBV4-2	TRBJ1-2	TGTGCCAGCAGCCGAACAGGCTATGGCTACACCTTC	CASSRTGYGYTF
-	-	TRBV5-4	TRBJ1-2	TGTGCCAGCAGCCCCCGGTATGCCAGGGGTGACTATGGCTACACCTTC	CASSPRYARGDYGYTF
-	-	TRBV29-1	TRBJ2-7	TGCAGCGTTGTGGGCAGGGTGTCCTACGAGCAGTACTTC	CSVVGRVSYEQYF
-	-	TRBV29-1	TRBJ2-6	TGCAGCGTTGCAGGGAAACTATCTGGGGCCAACGTCCTGACTTTC	CSVAGKLSGANVLTF
few	TRBD1	TRBV6-5	TRBJ1-2	TGTGCCAGCCAGAAAGGACAGGGCGTCGGTGGCTACACCTTC	CASQKGQGVGGYTF